This T cell receptor beta chain emerged from a study of T cell responses to AZD1222 COVID-19 vaccine. In regard to this clone: Its target is not known.

The CDR3 has 17 residues. Trimming stripped 2 bases from V and 2 bases from J, with 16 bases between. Germline V gives CDR1 MNHNS, CDR2 SASEGT. Overall study findings and caveats: All repertoire sampling was performed exclusively after the peak T cell response. Spike was spanned by vaccine-associated CD4 TCRs, which were dominant at 160-218 and 743-854.

Produced via immunoSEQ multiplex PCR; TCRdb's table is partial and in-frame only. This sample has some 100,000 clones, with around 90% found just once. The origin of this receptor is an adult who received the AZD1222 COVID-19 vaccine. The chain uses TRBV6-1 and TRBJ2-1; D tentatively fits TRBD1 or TRBD2 (5 bases each). Here the sequenced sample was peripheral blood, taken 28 days after the second AZD1222 dose. The DNA for the CDR3 is TGTGCCAGCAGTGAAACTAGGGGAAGAGGGGCCTACAATGAGCAGTTCTTC. Amino acids: CASSETRGRGAYNEQFF.